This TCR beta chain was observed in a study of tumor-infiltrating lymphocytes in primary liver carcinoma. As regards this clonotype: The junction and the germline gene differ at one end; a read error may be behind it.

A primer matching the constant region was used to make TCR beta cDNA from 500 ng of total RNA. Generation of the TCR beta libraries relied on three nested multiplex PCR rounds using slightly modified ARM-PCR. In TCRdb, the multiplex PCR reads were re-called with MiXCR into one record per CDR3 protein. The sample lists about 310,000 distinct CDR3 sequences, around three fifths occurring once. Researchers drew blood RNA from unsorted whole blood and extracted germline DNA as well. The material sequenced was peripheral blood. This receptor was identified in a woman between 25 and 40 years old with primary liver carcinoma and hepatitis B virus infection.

The CDR3 region has the DNA TGTGCCAGCAAGACTAGCGGGGGGGAGCAGATCTTC. Residues: CASKTSGGEQIF. The J gene is TRBJ2-1, the V gene TRBV5-6, with 14 bases fitting TRBD2. The length of the CDR3 is 12 residues. CDR1 and CDR2 from the germline V gene are SGHDT and YYEEEE.